This T cell receptor (beta chain) comes out of a study of shared clonotypes between healthy human individuals. Study-wide results and limits: As a rule, naive subsets had a larger estimated richness than memory subsets.

A word on this clone: Its antigen remains unknown.

Naive CD8 cells, CD45RO-negative and positively selected for CCR7, excluded terminally differentiated effector memory CD45RA+ cells. TCRdb's copy holds only in-frame clones and misses some; the assay was immunoSEQ multiplex PCR. This sample has about 2.1 million clones, with roughly 93% found just once. Sequenced material: naive CD8+ T cells from PBMCs. This clonotype originated in a man between 18 and 29 years old in good health. Some clones in this sample may be carry-over from other donors' samples.

This chain's CDR3 is CASRTVTSYEQYF. For the CDR3, the DNA is TGTGCCAGCAGGACAGTGACCTCCTACGAGCAGTACTTC. The J gene is TRBJ2-7, the V gene TRBV28, with D perhaps matching TRBD1 (5 bases). The CDR3 loop spans 13 amino acids. Germline V gene sequence: CDR1 MDHEN, CDR2 SYDVKM. Trimming stripped 6 bases from V and 0 bases from J, with 9 bases between.